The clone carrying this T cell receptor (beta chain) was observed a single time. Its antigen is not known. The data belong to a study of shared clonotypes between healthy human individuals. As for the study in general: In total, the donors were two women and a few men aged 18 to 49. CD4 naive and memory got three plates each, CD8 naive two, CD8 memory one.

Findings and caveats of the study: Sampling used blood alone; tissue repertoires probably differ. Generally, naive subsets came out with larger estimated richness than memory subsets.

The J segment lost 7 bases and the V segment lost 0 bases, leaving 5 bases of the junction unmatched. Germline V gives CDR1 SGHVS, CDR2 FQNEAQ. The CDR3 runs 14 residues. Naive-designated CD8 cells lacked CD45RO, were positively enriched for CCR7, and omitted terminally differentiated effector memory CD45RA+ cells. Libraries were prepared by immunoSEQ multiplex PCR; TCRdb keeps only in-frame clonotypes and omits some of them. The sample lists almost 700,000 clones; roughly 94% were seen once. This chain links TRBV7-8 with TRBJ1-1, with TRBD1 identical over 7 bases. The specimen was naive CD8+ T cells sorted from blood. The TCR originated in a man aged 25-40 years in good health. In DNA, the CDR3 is TGTGCCAGCAGCTTAGCGGGACAGATTTTTGAAGCTTTCTTT. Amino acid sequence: CASSLAGQIFEAFF.